This paragraph covers one T cell receptor (beta chain) sequence. This sample was included in a study of blood T cell repertoires in COVID-19. Study in general: COVID-19 samples collected from the United States, Italy and Spain covered acute and convalescent phases.

The V gene's germline CDR1 is MNHNY and CDR2 SVGAGI (reference sequence). The CDR3 is 14 amino acids. The trim removed 4 bases at V and 6 bases at J, leaving 8 bases unmatched. The data were produced by immunoSEQ multiplex PCR, yet TCRdb's version contains in-frame clones alone and is incomplete. The sample holds 360,000 or so clones, under 90% seen once. V gene TRBV6-6 combines with J gene TRBJ2-7; 8 bases map to TRBD1. The clonotype comes from a woman in her twenties or thirties who had recovered from COVID-19. Sample: PBMCs or T cells enriched from blood (not recorded which). CDR3 nucleotides: TGTGCCAGCAGTTTCGGACAGGGCCTGGCCGAGCAGTACTTC. Encoded protein: CASSFGQGLAEQYF.